This T cell receptor (beta chain) was recorded in a study of molecular identifiers for immune sequencing clone quantification. Study results and caveats: Sizes of clones that are highly expanded could be underestimated (if identical TCR molecules share a barcode).

Each CDR3 protein is one row after TCRdb ran MiXCR on the PCR reads. The data contain about 330,000 distinct CDR3 sequences, roughly a quarter of them singletons. Of note for this clonotype: Its antigen remains unidentified. A much bigger clone sits one base away, suggesting this may be a read error.

This sequence originates from a human donor in good health. Some libraries in this study had Jurkat cell RNA spiked in. Sequenced sample: naive CD8+ T cells from blood, with Jurkat cell RNA spiked in. The subset was: FACS-sorted CD8+CD4-CCR7+CD45RA+ naive T cells.

DNA of the CDR3: TGTGCCAGCAGTTTCGGACCGGGAGTTGGGGAGCGGTACTTC. Its translation: CASSFGPGVGERYF. The chain recombines TRBV27 with TRBJ2-7, with TRBD2 as a possible D gene (6 bases). The CDR3 runs to 14 residues. Germline V gene lookup returns CDR1 MNHEY and CDR2 SMNVEV (reference sequence).